The 10 T cell receptor beta chains listed next were all sequenced from one sample in a study of metastatic and nonmetastatic thyroid tumors. TCRdb reprocessed the PCR reads via MiXCR. The data hold approximately 32,000 clones, with 30% to 40% observed a single time. Every patient was untreated before thyroid surgery. Specimen: tumor tissue. These receptor sequences come from a female donor with papillary thyroid cancer or a benign thyroid nodule (not recorded which). Some clones in this sample may be carry-over from other donors' samples.

The chain uses TRBV27 and TRBJ1-5; D unclear. Germline values: CDR1 MNHEY, CDR2 SMNVEV (reference sequence). This CDR3 has 13 residues. The germline V and J ends were trimmed by 1 base and 5 bases, with 6 bases remaining between them. CDR3 nucleotide sequence: TGTGCCAGCAGTTTATTCGATCATCAGCCCCAGCATTTT. This translates into CASSLFDHQPQHF.

This chain joins TRBV6-1 and TRBJ1-1, with a weak D call TRBD1 (5 bases). The CDR3 has 14 amino acids. V dropped 7 bases and J dropped 7 bases, with 19 bases sitting between them. CDR1 is MNHNS, CDR2 SASEGT, per germline. In DNA, the CDR3 is TGTGCCAGCATCCAGACAGTGGGCCTCGGTGAAGCTTTCTTT. The encoded protein is CASIQTVGLGEAFF.

The gene calls are TRBV11-2 and TRBJ2-3; TRBD2 aligns across 13 bases. Germline loops: CDR1 SGHAT, CDR2 FQNNGV. Trimming at V came to 5 bases and at J to 3 bases, leaving 2 bases not matched to a gene. This CDR3 contains 15 residues. The CDR3: CASSETSGGTDTQYF. DNA for the CDR3: TGTGCCAGCAGCGAGACTAGCGGGGGGACAGATACGCAGTATTTT.

The chain has TRBV11-3 and TRBJ2-7, with TRBD1 matching 9 bases. CDR1 SGHNT and CDR2 YENEEA come from the germline V gene. V was pared by 5 bases and J by 3 bases, with 8 bases of the junction left unmatched. There are 15 residues in the CDR3. The CDR3 DNA reads TGTGCCAGCAGCAAAGGACAGGGGATATACTACGAGCAGTACTTC. Translating it yields CASSKGQGIYYEQYF.

CDR3 in amino acids: CSAPRGLAGESGSYEQYF. The CDR3 region has the DNA TGCAGTGCCCCCCGCGGGCTAGCGGGAGAGAGTGGGTCCTACGAGCAGTACTTC. The chain links TRBV20-1 to TRBJ2-7; 10 nucleotides match TRBD2. This CDR3 comprises 18 residues. V dropped 6 bases and J dropped 1; count of bases not matched to a gene: 18. Germline loops: CDR1 DFQATT, CDR2 SNEGSKA (reference sequence).

This clone came up a few times. V and J are TRBV20-1 and TRBJ1-3; possible D gene TRBD1, 6 bases. The V and J ends lost 3 bases and 4 bases respectively, with 13 bases between them. The CDR3 is 14 residues long. CDR1 is DFQATT and CDR2 is SNEGSKA in the germline V gene (reference sequence). CDR3 sequence reads: CSARSGGLGNTIYF. DNA of the CDR3: TGCAGTGCTAGGTCTGGGGGGCTCGGAAACACCATATATTTT.

This clone was seen a single time. J is TRBJ2-5 and V is TRBV4-1; a weak D match, TRBD1 (5 bases). The CDR3 extends over 17 amino acids. Trimming shortened V by 2 bases and J by 1 base, and 17 bases separated the two germline ends. Germline V gene lookup returns CDR1 MGHRA and CDR2 YSYEKL. DNA of the CDR3: TGCGCCAGCAGCCAATTAAGATATGACAGCCTCCAAGAGACCCAGTACTTC. Its translation is CASSQLRYDSLQETQYF.

The gene calls are TRBV6-2 or TRBV6-3 and TRBJ1-2, with D possibly being TRBD1 (5 bases). V was shortened by 10 bases and J by 3 bases, with 15 bases between the two germline ends. CDR1 and CDR2 from the germline V gene are MNHEY and SVGEGT. CDR3 length: 13 amino acids. CDR3 DNA: TGTGCCACTGCCGGAGGGGCTGACTATGGCTACACCTTC. Translation gives CATAGGADYGYTF.

The chain links TRBV27 to TRBJ2-5, with TRBD2 identical over 11 bases. The CDR3 spans 16 residues. With V trimmed by 5 bases and J by 3 bases, 8 bases remained unmatched. Germline V gene sequence: CDR1 MNHEY, CDR2 SMNVEV (reference sequence). CDR3 nucleotides: TGTGCCAGCAGTCCGATCACGACTAGCGGGAAAGAGACCCAGTACTTC. The encoded protein is CASSPITTSGKETQYF.

This chain connects TRBV7-2 to TRBJ2-7, with TRBD1 matching 8 bases. V dropped 6 bases and J dropped 0; count of bases not matched to a gene: 7. The CDR3 covers 15 residues. Germline loops: CDR1 SGHTA, CDR2 FQGNSA. CDR3 protein: CASRVGQGGSYEQYF. As DNA, the CDR3 is TGTGCCAGCAGGGTCGGACAGGGTGGCTCCTACGAGCAGTACTTC. Variable domain in full (rest from reference TRBV7-2 and TRBJ2-7): GAGVSQSPSNKVTEKGKDVELRCDPISGHTALYWYRQSLGQGLEFLIYFQGNSAPDKSGLPSDRFSAERTGGSVSTLTIQRTQQEDSAVYLCASRVGQGGSYEQYFGPGTRLTVT.